The 20 T cell receptor beta chains given below trace back to one sample, sequenced in a study of tumour-infiltrating T cells in Burkitt lymphoma. The assay was immunoSEQ multiplex PCR, and TCRdb's table has in-frame clones only and misses some. Of 2,500 to 3,000 clones listed, more than 75% are singletons. Sequences were obtained from tumor tissue. The receptors here all came from a human donor with diffuse large B-cell lymphoma.

The J gene is TRBJ1-2, the V gene TRBV2, with D uncertain. The germline V gene encodes CDR1 SNHLY and CDR2 FYNNEI. Trimming removed 7 bases from V and 4 bases from J, with 25 bases in between. CDR3 size: 17 residues. CDR3 nucleotide sequence: TGTGCCAGCATTATGGACGCCCGAGGCAGGACCCTCTATGGCTACACCTTC. Translated, it gives CASIMDARGRTLYGYTF.

This sequence joins TRBV6-9 and TRBJ2-6, with 7 positions matching TRBD1. This CDR3 is 17 amino acids long. Germline V gene sequence: CDR1 MNHGY, CDR2 SVAAGI. The J segment lost 1 base and the V segment lost 8 bases, leaving 11 bases of the junction unmatched. CDR3 in DNA: TGTGCCAGCGGGGCTTCAGGGGGTTTTTCTGGGGCCAACGTCCTGACTTTC. Its translation: CASGASGGFSGANVLTF.

Notes on this clone: One end of the junction varies from germline; a read error may be responsible. The chain links TRBV7-2 to TRBJ2-7, with D unclear. In germline, CDR1 is SGHTA, CDR2 FQGNSA. This CDR3 is built from 11 residues. CDR3 protein: CTSSLAYEQYF. In DNA, the CDR3 is TGTACCAGCAGCCTAGCCTACGAGCAGTACTTC.

The J gene is TRBJ1-4, the V gene TRBV5-4; D is undetermined. Germline lookup yields CDR1 SGHNT and CDR2 YYREEE (reference sequence). The V gene lost 3 bases and the J gene lost 0 bases, with 6 bases spanning the gap. This CDR3 contains 14 residues. CDR3 protein: CASSSYATNEKLFF. CDR3 nucleotide sequence: TGTGCCAGCAGCTCCTATGCAACTAATGAAAAACTGTTTTTT.

The J gene is TRBJ2-2, the V gene TRBV13; no clear D gene. The V gene's germline CDR1 is PRHDT and CDR2 FYEKMQ (reference sequence). The CDR3 is 12 residues long. Trimming pared 5 bases from V and 6 bases from J, leaving 7 bases between. CDR3: CASSLSPGELFF. In nucleotides, the CDR3 is TGTGCCAGCAGCCTAAGTCCCGGGGAGCTGTTTTTT.

This clone was observed a single time. This sequence joins TRBV6-5 and TRBJ1-6; the match to TRBD1 covers 7 bases. This CDR3 region has 16 residues. Germline CDR1 is MNHEY and CDR2 is SVGAGI. Trimming removed 2 bases from V and 2 bases from J; junction bases left unmatched: 3. CDR3 residues: CASSYAGTAYNSPLHF. In nucleotides, the CDR3 is TGTGCCAGCAGTTACGCCGGGACAGCCTATAATTCACCCCTCCACTTT.

This clone was observed a few times. The chain joins TRBV5-6 to TRBJ2-7; either TRBD1 or TRBD2 may fit D (5 bases each). The germline V and J ends were trimmed by 6 bases and 2 bases, with 15 bases remaining between them. Looked up from germline, CDR1 is SGHDT and CDR2 is YYEEEE. The length of the CDR3 is 14 residues. This CDR3 is CASTEGPEPYEQYF. CDR3 nucleotides: TGTGCCAGCACCGAGGGGCCGGAGCCCTACGAGCAGTACTTC.

The genes are TRBV7-9 and TRBJ1-2; 8 nucleotides line up with TRBD1. This CDR3 has 15 residues. After removal of 2 bases from V and 8 bases from J, the junction contained 10 bases not matched to a gene. Germline V gene sequence: CDR1 SEHNR, CDR2 FQNEAQ (reference sequence). The CDR3 is CASSLTLGQERGYTF. The CDR3 DNA is TGTGCCAGCAGCTTAACTTTGGGACAGGAGAGGGGCTACACCTTC.

This clone was detected a few times. This chain connects TRBV2 to TRBJ2-5; TRBD1 matches at 10 bases. This CDR3 is built from 13 residues. With 7 bases clipped from V and 5 bases from J, the junction kept 4 bases outside the gene matches. CDR1 SNHLY and CDR2 FYNNEI come from the germline V gene. The CDR3 coding sequence is TGTGCCAGCACCCGGGACAGGGGTGAGACCCAGTACTTC. Translation gives CASTRDRGETQYF.

To note about this clone: Other DNA sequences from this sample encode an identical CDR3 as well. The chain is built from TRBV4-1 and TRBJ2-7; D possibly corresponds to TRBD2 (6 bases). The CDR3 has 15 residues. Germline V lookup: CDR1 MGHRA, CDR2 YSYEKL. V dropped 0 bases and J dropped 3 bases, with 12 bases sitting between them. CDR3 in amino acids: CASSQDLGGSYEQYF. The CDR3 nucleotides read TGCGCCAGCAGCCAAGATCTTGGGGGGAGCTACGAGCAGTACTTC.

The rearrangement links TRBV10-3 to TRBJ2-6; 10 positions match TRBD1. This CDR3 contains 16 residues. After removal of 2 bases from V and 4 bases from J, the junction contained 2 bases not matched to a gene. Germline V gives CDR1 ENHRY, CDR2 SYGVKD. CDR3 sequence reads: CAISEPGQGGANVLTF. DNA of the CDR3: TGTGCCATCAGTGAGCCGGGACAGGGGGGGGCCAACGTCCTGACTTTC.

This clone appeared a single time. The chain carries TRBV27 and TRBJ2-7; 8 nucleotides agree with TRBD1. CDR3 length: 15 amino acids. The junction had 4 bases not matched to a gene; V was cut back by 3 bases and J by 0 bases. Looked up from germline, CDR1 is MNHEY and CDR2 is SMNVEV (reference sequence). This CDR3 is CASSLKTGVSYEQYF. In nucleotides, the CDR3 is TGTGCCAGCAGTTTGAAGACAGGGGTCTCCTACGAGCAGTACTTC.

The chain couples TRBV6-5 to TRBJ1-1; D call uncertain. Germline V CDR1 and CDR2: MNHEY, SVGAGI. V was clipped by 0 bases and J by 1 base, with 9 bases between them. The CDR3 is 15 residues long. This CDR3 reads CASSYSFIRNTEAFF. As DNA, the CDR3 is TGTGCCAGCAGTTACTCGTTCATCCGGAACACTGAAGCTTTCTTT.

Here the CDR3 DNA reads TGTGCCAGCAGCTTAGGTCGGGCCCCCAATGAGCAGTTCTTC. Translating it yields CASSLGRAPNEQFF. The chain recombines TRBV7-6 with TRBJ2-1; D ambiguous. Trimming shortened V by 1 base and J by 6 bases, and 10 bases separated the two germline ends. CDR3 length: 14 residues. Germline values: CDR1 SGHVS, CDR2 FNYEAQ.

This rearrangement joins TRBV19 to TRBJ2-3; D perhaps matches TRBD2 (7 bases). The CDR3 is 13 residues long. Per the germline V gene, CDR1 is LNHDA and CDR2 is SQIVND (reference sequence). V was clipped by 9 bases and J by 6 bases, with 16 bases between them. DNA of the CDR3: TGTGCCAGCAAAAGGGGGGGATGGGATACGCAGTATTTT. Protein sequence: CASKRGGWDTQYF. Supplemented by reference TRBV19 and TRBJ2-3, the full variable domain reads DGGITQSPKYLFRKEGQNVTLSCEQNLNHDAMYWYRQDPGQGLRLIYYSQIVNDFQKGDIAEGYSVSREKKESFPLTVTSAQKNPTAFYLCASKRGGWDTQYFGPGTRLTVL.

The chain uses TRBV29-1 and TRBJ1-2; a weak D match, TRBD1 (6 bases). Per the germline V gene, CDR1 is SQVTM and CDR2 is ANQGSEA. The CDR3 covers 11 residues. Trimming took 6 bases from V and 4 from J, leaving 9 bases between them. CDR3 region: CSVRTVYGYTF. The CDR3 region has the DNA TGCAGCGTCCGGACAGTCTATGGCTACACCTTC. Drawing the rest from reference TRBV29-1 and TRBJ1-2, the complete variable domain is SAVISQKPSRDICQRGTSLTIQCQVDSQVTMMFWYRQQPGQSLTLIATANQGSEATYESGFVIDKFPISRPNLTFSTLTVSNMSPEDSSIYLCSVRTVYGYTFGSGTRLTVV.

The rearrangement uses TRBV6-5 and TRBJ1-2; D is perhaps TRBD1 (5 bases). Trimming cost V 0 bases and J 7 bases, with 12 bases left between them. The germline V gene has CDR1 MNHEY and CDR2 SVGAGI. The CDR3 runs 14 residues. In DNA, the CDR3 is TGTGCCAGCAGTTACTCCTGGGCAGGGAGTGGCTACACCTTC. Protein product: CASSYSWAGSGYTF.

This clone was seen just once. CDR3 region: CASGLADTRGTGELFF. In DNA form, the CDR3 reads TGCGCCAGCGGACTAGCGGACACTCGAGGCACCGGGGAGCTGTTTTTT. The chain is built from TRBV10-2 and TRBJ2-2; the match to TRBD2 covers 10 bases. Germline V gene sequence: CDR1 WSHSY, CDR2 SAAADI. There are 16 residues in the CDR3. J lost 4 bases, V lost 8 bases, and 10 bases had no gene match.

The chain has TRBV7-6 and TRBJ2-7, with TRBD1 matching over 10 bases. Unmatched junction bases numbered 3, after V lost 5 bases and J lost 2 bases. This CDR3 comprises 14 residues. Per germline, CDR1 SGHVS and CDR2 FNYEAQ. CDR3 loop: CASSIGQGAYEQYF. CDR3 nucleotide sequence: TGTGCCAGCAGCATAGGACAGGGGGCCTACGAGCAGTACTTC.

By share, this clone counts as large. This sequence joins TRBV9 and TRBJ2-7; 9 bases line up with TRBD1. Unmatched junction bases numbered 4, after V lost 3 bases and J lost 3 bases. Germline V gene sequence: CDR1 SGDLS, CDR2 YYNGEE. The CDR3 is made up of 14 amino acids. The CDR3 region is CASSGGTGYYEQYF. The CDR3 DNA reads as TGTGCCAGCAGCGGCGGGACAGGGTACTACGAGCAGTACTTC.